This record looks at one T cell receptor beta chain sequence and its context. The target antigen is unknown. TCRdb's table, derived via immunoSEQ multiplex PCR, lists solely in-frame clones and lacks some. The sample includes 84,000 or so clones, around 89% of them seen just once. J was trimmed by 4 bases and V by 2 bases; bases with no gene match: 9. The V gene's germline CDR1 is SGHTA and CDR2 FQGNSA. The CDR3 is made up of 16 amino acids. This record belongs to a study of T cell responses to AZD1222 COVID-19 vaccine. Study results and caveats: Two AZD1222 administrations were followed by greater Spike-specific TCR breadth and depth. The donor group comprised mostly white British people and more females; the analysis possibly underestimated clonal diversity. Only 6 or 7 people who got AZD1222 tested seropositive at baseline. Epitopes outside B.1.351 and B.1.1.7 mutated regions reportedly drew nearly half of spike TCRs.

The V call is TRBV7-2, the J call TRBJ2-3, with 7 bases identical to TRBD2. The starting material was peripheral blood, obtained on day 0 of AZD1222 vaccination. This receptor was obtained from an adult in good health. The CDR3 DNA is TGTGCCAGCAGCTTATACGCGGGAGAGCAGGCAGATACGCAGTATTTT. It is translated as CASSLYAGEQADTQYF.